The 4 T cell receptor beta chains given below trace back to one sample, sequenced in a study of T cell responses to AZD1222 COVID-19 vaccine. Measured with immunoSEQ multiplex PCR; TCRdb has only the in-frame clones, and not every one. This sample has around 100,000 clones, with 85% to 90% found just once. The sample was peripheral blood, taken on day 0 of AZD1222 vaccination. The receptors were gathered from an adult in good health.

This chain connects TRBV25-1 to TRBJ2-7, with a weak D call TRBD2 (6 bases). The CDR3 runs to 16 residues. The V gene's germline CDR1 is MGHDK and CDR2 SYGVNS. With 6 bases removed from V and 2 bases from J, the gap between germline ends came to 20 bases. CDR3 nucleotide sequence: TGTGCCAGCAGCTCCCCGTCCACGGGAGCGGCCTACGAGCAGTACTTC. Its translation: CASSSPSTGAAYEQYF.

Only one count was recorded for this clone. The chain uses TRBV24-1 and TRBJ2-5; the D gene could be TRBD1 or TRBD2 (5 bases each). This CDR3 is 14 amino acids long. Germline CDR1 is KGHDR and CDR2 is SFDVKD. V lost 4 bases and J lost 0, with 8 bases in between. The CDR3 sequence: CATSDPGHQETQYF. The DNA for the CDR3 is TGTGCCACCAGTGACCCGGGACACCAAGAGACCCAGTACTTC.

In this sample, this clone turned up once. CDR3 bases: TGTGCCAGCAGCTTAGCCCGCTTCGGGTCCTACGAGCAGTACTTC. The encoded protein is CASSLARFGSYEQYF. V and J are TRBV7-9 and TRBJ2-7; D is unclear. Trimming cost V 0 bases and J 1 base, with 10 bases left between them. The CDR3 consists of 15 residues. CDR1 SEHNR and CDR2 FQNEAQ come from the germline V gene (reference sequence).

CDR3: CASTLRVANYGYTF. The CDR3 bases are TGTGCCAGCACTCTAAGGGTCGCTAACTATGGCTACACCTTC. The chain is built from TRBV19 and TRBJ1-2, with D unclear. This CDR3 is 14 amino acids long. Per the germline V gene, CDR1 is LNHDA and CDR2 is SQIVND (reference sequence). V was trimmed by 9 bases and J by 0 bases, leaving 14 bases between them. Filled out from reference TRBV19 and TRBJ1-2, the complete variable domain reads DGGITQSPKYLFRKEGQNVTLSCEQNLNHDAMYWYRQDPGQGLRLIYYSQIVNDFQKGDIAEGYSVSREKKESFPLTVTSAQKNPTAFYLCASTLRVANYGYTFGSGTRLTVV.